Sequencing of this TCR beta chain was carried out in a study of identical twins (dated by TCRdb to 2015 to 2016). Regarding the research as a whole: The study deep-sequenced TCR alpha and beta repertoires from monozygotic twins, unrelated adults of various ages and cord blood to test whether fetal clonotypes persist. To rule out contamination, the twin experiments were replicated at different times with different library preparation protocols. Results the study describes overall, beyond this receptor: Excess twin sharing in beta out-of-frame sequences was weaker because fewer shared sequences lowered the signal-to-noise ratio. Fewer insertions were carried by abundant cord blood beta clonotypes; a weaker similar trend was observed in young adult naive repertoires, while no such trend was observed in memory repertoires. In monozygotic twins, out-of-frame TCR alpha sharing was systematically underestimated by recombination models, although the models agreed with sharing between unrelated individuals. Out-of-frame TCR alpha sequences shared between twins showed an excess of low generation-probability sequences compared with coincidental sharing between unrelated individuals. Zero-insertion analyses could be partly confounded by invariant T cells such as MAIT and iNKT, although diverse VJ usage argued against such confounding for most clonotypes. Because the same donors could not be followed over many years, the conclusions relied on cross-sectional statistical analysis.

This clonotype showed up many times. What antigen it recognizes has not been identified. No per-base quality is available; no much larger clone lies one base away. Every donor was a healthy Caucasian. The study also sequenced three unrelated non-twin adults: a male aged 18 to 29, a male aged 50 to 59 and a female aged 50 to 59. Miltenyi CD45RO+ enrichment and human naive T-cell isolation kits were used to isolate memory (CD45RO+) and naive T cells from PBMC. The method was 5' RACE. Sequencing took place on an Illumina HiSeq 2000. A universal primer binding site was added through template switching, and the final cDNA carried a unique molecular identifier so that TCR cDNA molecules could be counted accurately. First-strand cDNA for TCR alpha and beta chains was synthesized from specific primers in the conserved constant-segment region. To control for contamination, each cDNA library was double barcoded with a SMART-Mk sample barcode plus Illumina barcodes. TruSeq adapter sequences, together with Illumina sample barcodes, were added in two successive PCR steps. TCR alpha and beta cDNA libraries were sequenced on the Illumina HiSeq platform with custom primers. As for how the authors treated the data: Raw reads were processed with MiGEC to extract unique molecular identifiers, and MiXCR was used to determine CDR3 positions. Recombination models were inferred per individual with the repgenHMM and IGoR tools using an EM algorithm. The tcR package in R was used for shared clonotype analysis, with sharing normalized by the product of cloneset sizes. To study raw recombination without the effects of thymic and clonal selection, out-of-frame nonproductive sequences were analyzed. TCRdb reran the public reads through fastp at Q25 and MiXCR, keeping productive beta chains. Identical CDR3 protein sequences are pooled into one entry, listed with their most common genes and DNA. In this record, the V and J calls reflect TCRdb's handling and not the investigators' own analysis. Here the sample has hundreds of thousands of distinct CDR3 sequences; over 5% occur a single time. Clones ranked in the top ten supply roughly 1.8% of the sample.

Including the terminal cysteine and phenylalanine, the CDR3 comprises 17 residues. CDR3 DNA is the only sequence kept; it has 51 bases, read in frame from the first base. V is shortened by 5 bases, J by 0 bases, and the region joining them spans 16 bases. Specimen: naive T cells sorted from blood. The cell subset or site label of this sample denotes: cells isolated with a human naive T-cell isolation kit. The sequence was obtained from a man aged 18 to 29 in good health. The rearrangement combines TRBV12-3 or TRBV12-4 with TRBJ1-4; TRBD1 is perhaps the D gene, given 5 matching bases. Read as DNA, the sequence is TGTGCCAGCAGTAGGGACGGTGGTTTATCAACTAATGAAAAACTGTTTTTT. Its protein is CASSRDGGLSTNEKLFF.